This T cell receptor (beta chain) is from a study of blood T cells in healthy people across ages. Findings and caveats of the study: Compared with aged donors, long-lived donors showed fewer expanded clones, suggesting selection.

A second PCR of about 7 to 11 cycles used a sample-barcoded 5' primer and a J-beta primer mix. Every single cDNA molecule received a tag from a template-switch adaptor with 12 random nucleotides. TCRdb reprocessed the 5' RACE reads via MiXCR and lists one record per CDR3 protein. The table has approximately 800,000 distinct CDR3 sequences, about 45% seen once. Regarding this clonotype: What it binds is not known.

Trimming removed 0 bases from V and 11 bases from J, with 25 bases in between. Per the germline V gene, CDR1 is LGHDT and CDR2 is YNNKEL (reference sequence). The CDR3 spans 17 residues. Sequencing was done on a sample of blood. The TCR was taken from an elderly man in good health. The chain employs TRBV3-1 and TRBJ2-5; maybe TRBD2 (6 bases). The CDR3 DNA follows: TGTGCCAGCAGCCAAGAATGGCGGGGCCACTCCTACAATGAGCAGTACTTC. It encodes CASSQEWRGHSYNEQYF.